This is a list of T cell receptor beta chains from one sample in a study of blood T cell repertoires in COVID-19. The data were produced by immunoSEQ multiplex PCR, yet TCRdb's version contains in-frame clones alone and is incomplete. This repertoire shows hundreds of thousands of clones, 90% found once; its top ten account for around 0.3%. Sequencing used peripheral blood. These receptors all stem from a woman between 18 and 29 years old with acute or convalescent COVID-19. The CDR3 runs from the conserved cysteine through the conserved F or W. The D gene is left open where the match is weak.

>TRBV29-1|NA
CSVVVGQAYEQYF
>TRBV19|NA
CASSIEGGPNTEAFF
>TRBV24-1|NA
CATRMGRGPTDTQYF
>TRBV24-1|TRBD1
CATPGQGNSPLHF
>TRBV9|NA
CASSSHPGGSYEQYF
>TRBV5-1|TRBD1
CASSVGQGSAGEQYF
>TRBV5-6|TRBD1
CASSPGQGRSEAFF
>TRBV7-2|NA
CASSLEVGWGRGNSPLHF
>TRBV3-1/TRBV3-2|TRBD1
CASSHGTAYEQYF
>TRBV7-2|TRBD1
CASSLWLGGPYEQYF
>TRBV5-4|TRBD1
CASSFPQGSEQFF
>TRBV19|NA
CASMSGQGIVRYGYTF
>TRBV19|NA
CASSDKKRRPNTGELFF
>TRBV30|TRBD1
CAWSINNRGPWGDSPLHF
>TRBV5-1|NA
CASSRLGPSGNTIYF
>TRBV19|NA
CASSIGSGDEKLFF
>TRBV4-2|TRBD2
CASSQDPSGGAPGELFF
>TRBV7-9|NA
CASSSLNSNQPQHF
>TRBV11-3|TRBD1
CASSLDLGTGYHTGELFF
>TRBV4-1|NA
CASSTYKNIQYF
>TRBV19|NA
CASSRSGGNTIYF
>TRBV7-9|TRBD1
CASSLGTGGVSPLHF
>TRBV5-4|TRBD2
CASSPGLAGRTDTQYF
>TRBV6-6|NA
CASRGLSTDTQYF
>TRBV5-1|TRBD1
CASSKDYRGDGYTF
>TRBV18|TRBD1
CASSPPNRDSEAFF
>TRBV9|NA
CASSDPGHLVRNTEAFF
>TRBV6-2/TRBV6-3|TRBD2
CASRRTSWAYEQYF
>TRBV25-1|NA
CASSDRRGGNSPLHF
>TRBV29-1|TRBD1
CSVEDPGQGYGYTF
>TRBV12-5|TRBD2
CASSGGTYEQYF
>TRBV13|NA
CASSLAGRSQPQHF
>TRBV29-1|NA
CSVPGVQKGYTF
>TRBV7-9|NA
CASIFLEEYGYTF
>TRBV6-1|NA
CASSDGVGLGYTF
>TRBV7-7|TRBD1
CASSPRTGAPDTQYF
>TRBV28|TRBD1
CASSPRDREAFF
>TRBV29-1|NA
CSALLVRETQYF
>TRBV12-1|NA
CASSLFAGNQPQHF